This T cell receptor beta chain was sequenced during a study of blood T cell repertoires in COVID-19. Study-wide background: COVID-19 samples collected from the United States, Italy and Spain covered acute and convalescent phases. Sources were T cells, B-cell-depleted T cells, or PBMCs; the material itself was cDNA or gDNA.

The CDR3 contains 15 residues. Per germline, CDR1 KGHSH and CDR2 LQKENI. Trimming stripped 3 bases from V and 9 bases from J, with 18 bases between. Source study methods: Nucleated cell number was recorded as an estimate derived from reference gene primer amplification. The assay was immunoSEQ multiplex PCR, and TCRdb's table has in-frame clones only and misses some. V and J calls and clone size are as listed in that table; D and trimming were resolved from the DNA. This table holds 45,000 to 65,000 clones, approximately 86% found once. V is TRBV18 and J is TRBJ2-1, with D perhaps TRBD2 (5 bases). This clonotype was sampled from a human donor with acute or convalescent COVID-19. The donor label of this sample is uncertain. Sequencing used peripheral blood. The CDR3 spells CASSPSPTRAGEQFF. CDR3 nucleotides: TGTGCCAGCTCACCTTCCCCGACTCGGGCGGGTGAGCAGTTCTTC.